Listed here is a single T cell receptor beta chain. Both subsets, CD45RA+ naive and CD45RA-negative memory, were split from the CD4+ cells. These data belong to a study of shared clonotypes between healthy human individuals. Profiling relied on immunoSEQ multiplex PCR, and the TCRdb table lists in-frame clones only, not all of them. The repertoire holds about 1.5 million clones, 98% seen once, with roughly 0.45% in the top ten. The specimen was naive CD4+ T cells sorted from blood. Subset: CD45RA+ positively selected. This TCR came from a man aged 30 to 39 in good health.

CDR3 region: CAYKPVVSYEQYF. Here the CDR3 DNA reads TGTGCCTACAAACCCGTTGTTTCCTACGAGCAGTACTTC. This chain uses TRBV15 with TRBJ2-7; D is unclear. Trimming shortened V by 11 bases and J by 1 base, and 15 bases separated the two germline ends. The CDR3 is 13 amino acids. Germline V gene sequence: CDR1 LNHNV, CDR2 YYDKDF (reference sequence).